This T cell receptor (beta chain) appears in the sequencing data of a study of blood T cell repertoires in COVID-19 (dated by TCRdb to about 2020). Context from the whole study: Samples from collaborators originated in the United States, Italy and Spain and spanned both the acute and convalescent phases of COVID-19. The material from the prospective study consisted of cDNA or gDNA derived from T cells, B-cell-depleted T cells, or PBMCs. The repertoires were made available in a free public database intended to serve as a resource for research on the immune response to SARS-CoV-2. HLA class I and class II types, where available, came from metadata supplied by the sample provider rather than from assay-based typing. The sample metadata nearly always contained a de-identified subject ID, COVID-19 status, age in years and sex. Deeply sampled blood TCRbeta repertoires from subjects exposed to, actively infected with, or recovered from COVID-19 were included in the dataset. The samples were drawn from the first 160 participants of the ongoing ImmuneRACE study and from 950 to 1,500 subjects provided by 6 global collaborators.

At the junction V is shortened by 10 bases and J by 2 bases, with 17 bases in between. The CDR3 starts with the cysteine, ends with the phenylalanine, and has 14 residues. Only the CDR3 region is kept as DNA, spanning 42 bases read in frame from base 1. CDR1 SNHLY and CDR2 FYNNEI are derived from the germline V gene. TCRbeta CDR3 regions were amplified from genomic DNA by means of the immunoSEQ Assay, a bias-controlled multiplex PCR. The original pipeline was this. The number of nucleated cells in each sample was estimated from the amplification of reference gene primers within the assay. To quantify the absolute abundance of each unique TCRbeta CDR3 rearrangement, sequence reads were collapsed and filtered. For each sample, productive Simpson clonality was calculated by taking the square root of Simpson's diversity index across productive rearrangements. TCRdb mirrors the immuneACCESS table, restricted to in-frame sequences. Some clones are absent from its copies; in checked studies, under half trace to an unresolved V gene, and the reason for the others is unknown. V, J and clone size are those of that table, while D and trimming were read from the DNA. The sample profile shows around 200,000 clones; nearly 90% of them were found once. The ten largest clones add up to approximately 12% of the sample.

Samples from volunteer blood donors who had recovered from COVID-19 were contributed by a second Seattle source. Whole blood was collected in K2EDTA tubes by collaborating institutions according to the institutions' own protocols. Collaborator samples were shipped for TCRbeta analysis as frozen whole blood, isolated PBMCs, or DNA extracted from either sample type. The full study reports these points: How much clinical and demographic metadata was included differed by source and by participant, and the metadata was provided uncurated.

Note on this clone: Its antigen has not been determined. Base qualities were left out, and no much larger clone turns up one base away.

Recombination joined TRBV2 with TRBJ1-1; the D gene cannot be resolved reliably. The clonotype was recovered from a woman between 18 and 29 years old who had recovered from COVID-19. The material sequenced was peripheral blood. The bases read TGTGCCACCGCCCGAACACCCTCCAACACTGAAGCTTTCTTT. It codes for CATARTPSNTEAFF.